Listed below are T cell receptor beta chains from one sample, sequenced in a study of cytomegalovirus exposure and HLA in healthy donors. Clones were read by immunoSEQ multiplex PCR, and TCRdb kept only the in-frame ones, dropping some. The sample includes 110,000 or so clones, more than 75% of them seen just once. The source material was PBMCs. The source of these receptors is a man aged 18 to 29 in good health and CMV-seronegative. The CDR3 runs from the conserved cysteine through the conserved F or W. The order of the fields is clone size, V gene, J gene, CDR3 length, D gene, CDR3 DNA, CDR3 protein. A D gene is named only where the DNA matches it firmly. A clone size is listed for some rows: how often the clone was seen (once, few, many), or a class if it is expanded.

>.|TRBV2|TRBJ1-1|14|.
TGTGCCAGCAGTGCATACAGGGTCCCCACTGAAGCTTTCTTT
CASSAYRVPTEAFF
>.|TRBV19|TRBJ1-2|14|.
TGTGCCAGTACCGACAGGCCCGTAGTGGATGGCTACACCTTC
CASTDRPVVDGYTF
>.|TRBV28|TRBJ2-3|15|.
TGTGCCAGCAGTTTATGGGCTTCGGAGACAGATACGCAGTATTTT
CASSLWASETDTQYF
>once|TRBV5-7|TRBJ1-5|17|.
TGTGCCAGCAGCTTGGTGGCAGGGGCTGGCAGCAATCAGCCCCAGCATTTT
CASSLVAGAGSNQPQHF
>.|TRBV29-1|TRBJ1-5|14|TRBD1
TGCAGCGTTGGGACAGGATCAGGCAATCAGCCCCAGCATTTT
CSVGTGSGNQPQHF
>.|TRBV5-1|TRBJ1-2|16|TRBD1
TGCGCCAGCAGCCCAACCCCGGACAGGACGGGGATCGGCTACACCTTC
CASSPTPDRTGIGYTF
>.|TRBV9|TRBJ1-2|13|.
TGTGCCAGCAGCCCGTCAGCTAACTATGGCTACACCTTC
CASSPSANYGYTF
>.|TRBV25-1|TRBJ2-3|12|.
TGTGCCAGCAGTGAAGTGGGGGGGCCGATCTATTTT
CASSEVGGPIYF
>.|TRBV9|TRBJ2-1|17|TRBD1
TGTGCCAGCAGCGTAGGGGACGGGACAGGGAGTACCAATGAGCAGTTCTTC
CASSVGDGTGSTNEQFF
>.|TRBV29-1|TRBJ2-7|11|.
TGCAGCGCGGGACATTACTACGAGCAGTACTTC
CSAGHYYEQYF
>.|TRBV4-2|TRBJ1-5|17|TRBD1
TGTGCCAGCAGCCAAGATAATTCAGGGGGCTTCAATCAGCCCCAGCATTTT
CASSQDNSGGFNQPQHF
>once|TRBV2|TRBJ1-2|14|.
TGTGCCAGCAGTGAGAGCTTACCCAACTATGGCTACACCTTC
CASSESLPNYGYTF
>.|TRBV9|TRBJ2-1|13|.
TGTGCCAGCAGTGCGGAAAGCGAAAATGAGCAGTTCTTC
CASSAESENEQFF
>.|TRBV5-4|TRBJ1-3|15|TRBD1
TGTGCCAGCAGCCCCTGGACAGGGGCTGGAAACACCATATATTTT
CASSPWTGAGNTIYF
>.|TRBV30|TRBJ1-2|13|TRBD1
TGTGCCTGGAGGGGGACAGGGAGCTATGGCTACACCTTC
CAWRGTGSYGYTF
>.|TRBV5-4|TRBJ1-5|16|.
TGTGCCAGCAGCATGGGACCTCCGAGGAGCAATCAGCCCCAGCATTTT
CASSMGPPRSNQPQHF
>.|TRBV5-1|TRBJ1-1|14|TRBD1
TGCGCCAGCAGCCCACAGGGGGCAGGGACTGAAGCTTTCTTT
CASSPQGAGTEAFF
>.|TRBV27|TRBJ1-1|15|.
TGTGCCAGCAGTTTATTCAGAGGGAGTTATAATGAAGCTTTCTTT
CASSLFRGSYNEAFF
>.|TRBV29-1|TRBJ2-6|16|.
TGCAGCGTTTTCCGGGACACCAGCTCTGGGGCCAACGTCCTGACTTTC
CSVFRDTSSGANVLTF
>once|TRBV18|TRBJ1-1|14|.
TGTGCCAGCTCACCATTCAGGTCGAACACTGAAGCTTTCTTT
CASSPFRSNTEAFF
>.|TRBV29-1|TRBJ1-2|14|.
TGCAGCGTTGGCAGGGGCCTCACTCCCGATGGCTACACCTTC
CSVGRGLTPDGYTF
>.|TRBV9|TRBJ2-1|17|TRBD2
TGTGCCAGCAGCACGAGACTAGCGGGAGGGGGTAAGGATGAGCAGTTCTTC
CASSTRLAGGGKDEQFF
>.|TRBV6-6|TRBJ1-2|14|.
TGTGCCAGCAGTTACTCGTCCGAGGGAAATGGCTACACCTTC
CASSYSSEGNGYTF
>.|TRBV7-7|TRBJ2-6|16|.
TGTGCCAGCAGCCCTATCGAGTACGGTGGGGCCAACGTCCTGACTTTC
CASSPIEYGGANVLTF
>.|TRBV20-1|TRBJ2-7|11|.
TGCAGTGCGTCCGACAGCCGCGGGCAGTACTTC
CSASDSRGQYF
>.|TRBV6-1|TRBJ1-3|15|.
TGTGCCAGCAGTCAAGGAGGGAGCTCTGGAAACACCATATATTTT
CASSQGGSSGNTIYF
>.|TRBV5-1|TRBJ1-4|16|TRBD1
TGCGCCAGCAGCCTGGGGCAGGGGGCGCAGGGTGAAAAACTGTTTTTT
CASSLGQGAQGEKLFF
>.|TRBV6-1|TRBJ1-1|11|.
TGTGCCAGCACCCAGACTATTGAAGCTTTCTTT
CASTQTIEAFF
>few|TRBV7-8|TRBJ1-1|14|.
TGTGCCAGCAGCTTCAATATCAGGGGTACTGAAGCTTTCTTT
CASSFNIRGTEAFF
>.|TRBV7-2|TRBJ2-5|17|TRBD2
TGTGCCAGCAGCTTAGCTAGGGGACTAGCGGGGGGAGAGACCCAGTACTTC
CASSLARGLAGGETQYF
>.|TRBV29-1|TRBJ1-1|14|TRBD1
TGCAGCGTTGGTTATTCACAGGGGGGCACTGAAGCTTTCTTT
CSVGYSQGGTEAFF
>.|TRBV29-1|TRBJ1-2|10|.
TGCAGCGTCGAGGCTGATGGCTACACCTTC
CSVEADGYTF
>.|TRBV5-6|TRBJ2-5|15|TRBD1
TGTGCCAGCAGCTTGGTCGGACAGGGAGAGGAGACCCAGTACTTC
CASSLVGQGEETQYF
>.|TRBV2|TRBJ1-5|18|.
TGTGCCAGCAGTGAAGCCTTCTCGCTTTCCGGGAAGCATCAGCCCCAGCATTTT
CASSEAFSLSGKHQPQHF
>.|TRBV27|TRBJ1-5|19|.
TGTGCCAGCAGTTTACGTGGCAGGGATAACCTTATTCTCCATCAGCCCCAGCATTTT
CASSLRGRDNLILHQPQHF
>.|TRBV19|TRBJ1-2|16|.
TGTGCCAGTAGTATTTCCAGCAGGGGTATTAACTATGGCTACACCTTC
CASSISSRGINYGYTF
>.|TRBV29-1|TRBJ1-1|13|.
TGCAGCGTTGAAACAGGGATAGGTACTGAAGCTTTCTTT
CSVETGIGTEAFF
>.|TRBV5-8|TRBJ2-7|12|.
TGTGCCAGCAGCCCCCGTAACAGAAAGCAGTACTTC
CASSPRNRKQYF
>.|TRBV5-6|TRBJ2-2|15|.
TGTGCCAGCAGCTTACCGGGACTTCAAACCGGGGAGCTGTTTTTT
CASSLPGLQTGELFF
>.|TRBV15|TRBJ2-5|18|TRBD2
TGTGCCACCAGGGAGGCGGGAATCGGGACTACCGACCAAGAGACCCAGTACTTC
CATREAGIGTTDQETQYF
>.|TRBV4-1|TRBJ1-4|16|.
TGCGCCAGCAGCCATGAGGACAGATCAACTAATGAAAAACTGTTTTTT
CASSHEDRSTNEKLFF